This section outlines one T cell receptor beta chain sequence together with its context. Antigen unknown. The sample comes from a study of CD8 T cells in ankylosing spondylitis. Study-wide results and caveats: Disease-linked clones bore a CD8+ phenotype and were relatively rare in peripheral blood. Significant enrichment of disease-linked clones was reportedly seen in matched ankylosing spondylitis synovial fluid. Past research had described some motif variants in reactive arthritis synovial fluid and blood. A TCR beta motif of several highly homologous variants seemed to mark ankylosing spondylitis blood.

Molecular-barcoded quantitative 5'-RACE produced these TCR beta libraries. TCRdb itself ran the 5' RACE reads through MiXCR, one entry per CDR3 protein. The sample has about 440,000 distinct CDR3 sequences; roughly 17% are singletons. The CDR3 is 15 amino acids. With 6 bases removed from V and 5 bases from J, the gap between germline ends came to 20 bases. Germline V gene sequence: CDR1 DFQATT, CDR2 SNEGSKA (reference sequence). Sequencing input: blood, either unsorted or a sorted T cell fraction (not recorded which). The chain carries TRBV20-1 and TRBJ2-1; D not resolved. The TCR sequence derives from a male donor with ankylosing spondylitis. This CDR3 is CSAPSGSPLDNEQFF. CDR3 in DNA: TGCAGTGCCCCATCAGGTAGCCCTTTAGACAATGAGCAGTTCTTC.